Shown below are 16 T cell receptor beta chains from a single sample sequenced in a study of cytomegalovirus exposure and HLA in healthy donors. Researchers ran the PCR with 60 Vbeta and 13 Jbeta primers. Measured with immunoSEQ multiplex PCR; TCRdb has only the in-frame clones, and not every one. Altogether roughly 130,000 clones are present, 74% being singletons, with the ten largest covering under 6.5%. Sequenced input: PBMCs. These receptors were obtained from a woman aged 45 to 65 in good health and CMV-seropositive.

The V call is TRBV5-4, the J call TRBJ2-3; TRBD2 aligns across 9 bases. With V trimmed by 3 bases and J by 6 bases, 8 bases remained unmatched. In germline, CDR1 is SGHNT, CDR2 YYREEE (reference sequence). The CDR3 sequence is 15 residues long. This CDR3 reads CASSSQKSGGDTQYF. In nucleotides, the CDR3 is TGTGCCAGCAGCTCCCAGAAGAGCGGGGGGGATACGCAGTATTTT. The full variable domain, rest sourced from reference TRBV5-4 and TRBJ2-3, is ETGVTQSPTHLIKTRGQQVTLRCSSQSGHNTVSWYQQALGQGPQFIFQYYREEENGRGNFPPRFSGLQFPNYSSELNVNALELDDSALYLCASSSQKSGGDTQYFGPGTRLTVL.

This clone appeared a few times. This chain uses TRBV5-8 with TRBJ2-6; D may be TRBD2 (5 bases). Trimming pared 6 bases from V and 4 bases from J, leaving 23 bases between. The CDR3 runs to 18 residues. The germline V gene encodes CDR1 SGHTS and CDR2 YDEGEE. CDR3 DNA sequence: TGTGCCAGCATCCCCGGGATCATATATGGATCCGGGGCCAACGTCCTGACTTTC. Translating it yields CASIPGIIYGSGANVLTF.

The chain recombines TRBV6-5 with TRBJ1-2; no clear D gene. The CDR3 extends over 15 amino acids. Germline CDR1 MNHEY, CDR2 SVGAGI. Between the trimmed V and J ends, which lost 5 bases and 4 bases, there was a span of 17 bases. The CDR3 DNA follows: TGTGCCAGCAGTAAGGGTCGGGGAATGGGCTATGGCTACACCTTC. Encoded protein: CASSKGRGMGYGYTF.

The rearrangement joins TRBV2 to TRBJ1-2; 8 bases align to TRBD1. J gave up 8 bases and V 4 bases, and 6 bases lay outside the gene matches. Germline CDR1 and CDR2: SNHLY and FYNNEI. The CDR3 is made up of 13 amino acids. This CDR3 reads CASSALDREGYTF. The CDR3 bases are TGTGCCAGCAGTGCATTGGACAGGGAAGGCTACACCTTC.

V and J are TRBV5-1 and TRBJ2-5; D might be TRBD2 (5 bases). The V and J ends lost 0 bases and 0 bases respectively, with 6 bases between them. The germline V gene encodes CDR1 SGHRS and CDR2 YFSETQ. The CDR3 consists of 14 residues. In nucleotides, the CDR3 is TGCGCCAGCAGCTTGGGAGGGAACCAAGAGACCCAGTACTTC. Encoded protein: CASSLGGNQETQYF.

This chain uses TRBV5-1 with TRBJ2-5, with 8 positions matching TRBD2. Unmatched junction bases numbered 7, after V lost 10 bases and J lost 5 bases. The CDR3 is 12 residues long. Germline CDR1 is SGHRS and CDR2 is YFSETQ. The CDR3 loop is CASSRGGETQYF. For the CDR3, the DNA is TGCGCCTCTTCTCGGGGGGGTGAGACCCAGTACTTC. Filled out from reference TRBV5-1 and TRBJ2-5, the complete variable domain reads KAGVTQTPRYLIKTRGQQVTLSCSPISGHRSVSWYQQTPGQGLQFLFEYFSETQRNKGNFPGRFSGRQFSNSRSEMNVSTLELGDSALYLCASSRGGETQYFGPGTRLLVL.

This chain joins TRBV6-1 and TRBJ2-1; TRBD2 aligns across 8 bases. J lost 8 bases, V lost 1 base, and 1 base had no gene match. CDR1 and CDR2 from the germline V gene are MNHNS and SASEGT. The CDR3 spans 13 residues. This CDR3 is CASSEVRGDEQFF. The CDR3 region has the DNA TGTGCCAGCAGTGAAGTGCGGGGGGATGAGCAGTTCTTC.

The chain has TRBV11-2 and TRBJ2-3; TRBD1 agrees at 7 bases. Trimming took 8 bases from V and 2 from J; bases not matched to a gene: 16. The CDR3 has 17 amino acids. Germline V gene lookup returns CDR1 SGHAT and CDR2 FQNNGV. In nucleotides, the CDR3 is TGTGCCAGCGGAGGTTGGCAGGGGGTATCTATCACAGATACGCAGTATTTT. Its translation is CASGGWQGVSITDTQYF.

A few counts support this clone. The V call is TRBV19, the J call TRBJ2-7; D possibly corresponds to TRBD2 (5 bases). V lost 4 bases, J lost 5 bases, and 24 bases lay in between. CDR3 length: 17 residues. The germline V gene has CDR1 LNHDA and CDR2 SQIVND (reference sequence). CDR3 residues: CASSSPGIGEGTDEQYF. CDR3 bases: TGTGCCAGTAGTAGTCCGGGGATCGGAGAGGGTACGGACGAGCAGTACTTC.

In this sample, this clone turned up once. This CDR3 reads CASSPAAISTDTQYF. The DNA for the CDR3 is TGTGCCAGCAGTCCGGCGGCCATTAGCACAGATACGCAGTATTTT. The chain combines TRBV7-2 with TRBJ2-3; no firm D call. The CDR3 has 15 residues. Germline CDR1 is SGHTA and CDR2 is FQGNSA. Deletions cut 6 bases from V and 0 bases from J, with 13 bases between.

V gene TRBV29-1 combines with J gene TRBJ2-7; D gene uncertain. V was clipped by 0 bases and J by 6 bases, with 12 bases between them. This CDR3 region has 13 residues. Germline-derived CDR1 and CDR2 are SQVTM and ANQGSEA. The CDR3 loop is CSVEDPPRPEQYF. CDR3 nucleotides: TGCAGCGTTGAAGATCCTCCCAGGCCCGAGCAGTACTTC.

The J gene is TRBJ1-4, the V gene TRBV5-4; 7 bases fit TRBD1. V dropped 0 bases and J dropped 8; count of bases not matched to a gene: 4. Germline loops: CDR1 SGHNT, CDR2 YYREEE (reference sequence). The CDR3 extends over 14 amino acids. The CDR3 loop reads CASSLDRGGEKLFF. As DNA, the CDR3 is TGTGCCAGCAGCTTGGACAGGGGTGGCGAAAAACTGTTTTTT.

The CDR3 bases are TGTGCCAGCAGCCCCAGCCGAGGCCTCGGAGGGGCCAACGTCCTGACTTTC. It codes for CASSPSRGLGGANVLTF. This chain joins TRBV7-2 and TRBJ2-6; D is unresolved. Trimming stripped 5 bases from V and 4 bases from J, with 18 bases between. The CDR3 consists of 17 residues. Germline CDR1 reads SGHTA; CDR2 reads FQGNSA.

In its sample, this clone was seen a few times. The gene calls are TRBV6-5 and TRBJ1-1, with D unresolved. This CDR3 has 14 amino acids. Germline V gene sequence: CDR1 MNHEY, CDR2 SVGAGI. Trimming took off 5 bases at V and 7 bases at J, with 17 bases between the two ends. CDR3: CASSRSGLIGEAFF. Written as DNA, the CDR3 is TGTGCCAGCAGTCGAAGCGGGTTGATTGGTGAAGCTTTCTTT.

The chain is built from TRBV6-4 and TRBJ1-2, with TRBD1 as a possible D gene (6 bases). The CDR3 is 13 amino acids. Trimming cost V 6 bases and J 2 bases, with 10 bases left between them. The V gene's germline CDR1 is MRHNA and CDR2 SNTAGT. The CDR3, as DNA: TGTGCCAGCAGCGCGGGGGCGAACTATGGCTACACCTTC. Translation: CASSAGANYGYTF.

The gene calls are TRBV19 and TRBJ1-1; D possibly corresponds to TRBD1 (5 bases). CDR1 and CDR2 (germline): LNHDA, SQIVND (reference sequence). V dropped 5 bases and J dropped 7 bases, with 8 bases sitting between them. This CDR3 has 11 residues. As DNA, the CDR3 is TGTGCCAGTAGTCTGGGGGGTGAAGCTTTCTTT. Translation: CASSLGGEAFF.